A selection of T cell receptor beta chains follows, all from one sample in a study of T cell changes during pregnancy in multiple sclerosis. The data were produced by immunoSEQ multiplex PCR, yet TCRdb's version contains in-frame clones alone and is incomplete. The table records about 67,000 clones, just over 90% of them present only once. Specimen: peripheral blood, collected in the second trimester of pregnancy. These receptors all stem from a female donor with multiple sclerosis, enrolled in a pregnancy study. Both conserved end residues are part of each CDR3. The D gene is left open where the match is weak. Rows give clone size only sometimes, using once, few, many, or a class for an expanded clone.

v_call,j_call,clone_size,d_call,cdr3_aa,cdr3_nt
TRBV6-4,TRBJ2-1,NA,TRBD2,CASSDVSSGSDNEQFF,TGTGCCAGCAGTGACGTCTCTAGCGGGAGCGACAATGAGCAGTTCTTC
TRBV7-9,TRBJ2-3,NA,NA,CASRASQGTDTQYF,TGTGCCAGCAGAGCCTCCCAGGGTACAGATACGCAGTATTTT
TRBV29-1,TRBJ2-5,NA,NA,CSVGLTQETQYF,TGCAGCGTTGGACTGACCCAAGAGACCCAGTACTTC
TRBV6-4,TRBJ2-3,NA,NA,CASSGQVHDTQYF,TGTGCCAGCAGTGGACAGGTCCACGATACGCAGTATTTT
TRBV10-3,TRBJ1-4,NA,NA,CAISSDSSNEKLFF,TGTGCCATCAGCTCGGACAGCTCTAATGAAAAACTGTTTTTT
TRBV19,TRBJ1-5,NA,NA,CASTPTDRYSNQPQHF,TGTGCCAGTACCCCCACCGACAGATATAGCAATCAGCCCCAGCATTTT
TRBV5-1,TRBJ1-5,NA,NA,CASSLSSGSNQPQHF,TGCGCCAGCAGCTTGTCGTCGGGGAGCAATCAGCCCCAGCATTTT
TRBV6-7,TRBJ2-4,NA,TRBD1,CASSYGQGLAKNIQYF,TGTGCCAGCAGTTACGGACAGGGGTTAGCCAAAAACATTCAGTACTTC
TRBV5-5,TRBJ2-2,NA,TRBD1,CASSFPTGQLIINTGELFF,TGTGCCAGCAGCTTTCCCACGGGACAGCTAATTATTAACACCGGGGAGCTGTTTTTT
TRBV11-2,TRBJ1-3,NA,TRBD1,CASSATGVGNTIYF,TGTGCCAGCAGCGCTACAGGGGTCGGAAACACCATATATTTT
TRBV13,TRBJ1-2,NA,TRBD1,CASSAPGTADNYGYTF,TGTGCCAGCAGCGCGCCCGGGACAGCTGATAACTATGGCTACACCTTC
TRBV5-1,TRBJ1-2,NA,TRBD1,CASSSSGTGLYGYTF,TGCGCCAGCAGCTCGTCCGGGACAGGTCTCTATGGCTACACCTTC
TRBV2,TRBJ2-1,NA,TRBD1,CASSERQGVDRRSYNEQFF,TGTGCCAGCAGTGAGCGACAGGGGGTAGACAGGCGCTCCTACAATGAGCAGTTCTTC
TRBV10-1,TRBJ2-5,NA,NA,CASSLGQYQETQYF,TGCGCCAGCAGCCTTGGACAGTACCAAGAGACCCAGTACTTC
TRBV30,TRBJ1-5,NA,NA,CAWARDLNQPQHF,TGTGCCTGGGCCCGGGATTTAAATCAGCCCCAGCATTTT
TRBV11-2,TRBJ2-5,NA,TRBD2,CASSTWLAGDQETQYF,TGTGCCAGCAGCACGTGGTTGGCGGGGGATCAAGAGACCCAGTACTTC
TRBV6-5,TRBJ2-3,NA,TRBD2,CASSPAGADTQYF,TGTGCCAGCAGTCCCGCGGGAGCAGATACGCAGTATTTT
TRBV29-1,TRBJ2-5,once,TRBD1,CSPRTGGETQYF,TGCAGCCCACGGACAGGGGGAGAGACCCAGTACTTC
TRBV9,TRBJ2-5,NA,TRBD2,CASSYSGGGRETQYF,TGTGCCAGCAGCTATTCGGGAGGGGGACGAGAGACCCAGTACTTC
TRBV30,TRBJ2-3,NA,NA,CAWSVVGASTDTQYF,TGTGCCTGGAGTGTGGTGGGGGCGTCCACAGATACGCAGTATTTT
TRBV4-3,TRBJ2-7,NA,NA,CASSQDGGGESYEQYF,TGCGCCAGCAGCCAAGATGGGGGGGGCGAGTCCTACGAGCAGTACTTC
TRBV7-3,TRBJ2-3,few,TRBD2,CASSLNPGGGNTDTQYF,TGTGCCAGCAGCTTAAACCCAGGCGGGGGGAACACAGATACGCAGTATTTT
TRBV6-1,TRBJ1-2,NA,TRBD1,CASSAQQGYGYTF,TGTGCCAGCAGTGCCCAACAGGGGTATGGCTACACCTTC
TRBV11-2,TRBJ2-1,NA,NA,CASSPGWSSYNEQFF,TGTGCCAGCAGCCCCGGATGGAGCTCCTACAATGAGCAGTTCTTC
TRBV30,TRBJ2-3,NA,NA,CAWSTGASDTQYF,TGTGCCTGGAGTACGGGAGCGTCAGATACGCAGTATTTT
TRBV7-2,TRBJ2-5,NA,NA,CASSLVLRGAETQYF,TGTGCCAGCAGCTTAGTGTTACGCGGGGCCGAGACCCAGTACTTC
TRBV11-3,TRBJ2-7,NA,TRBD1,CASSWGQGASTEQYF,TGTGCCAGCAGCTGGGGACAGGGGGCGAGCACCGAGCAGTACTTC
TRBV6-5,TRBJ1-2,NA,NA,CASSYFQAGGYTF,TGTGCCAGCAGTTACTTCCAGGCTGGTGGCTACACCTTC